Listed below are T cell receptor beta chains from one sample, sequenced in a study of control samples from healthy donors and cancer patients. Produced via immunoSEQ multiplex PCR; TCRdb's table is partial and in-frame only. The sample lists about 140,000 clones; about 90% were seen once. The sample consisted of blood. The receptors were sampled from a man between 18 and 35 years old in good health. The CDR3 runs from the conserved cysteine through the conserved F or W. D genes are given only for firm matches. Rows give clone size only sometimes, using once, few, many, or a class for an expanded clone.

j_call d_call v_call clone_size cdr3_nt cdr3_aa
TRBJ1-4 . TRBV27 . TGTGCCAGCAGTGACAAAGCCGGGACGGATCTTGGGAAACTGTTTTTT CASSDKAGTDLGKLFF
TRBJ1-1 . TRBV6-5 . TGTGCCAGCAGTTACTCGGGGGGCTTAGCTTTCTTT CASSYSGGLAFF
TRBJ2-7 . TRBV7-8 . TGTGCCAGCAGCCCAGGGTCCTACGAGCAGTACTTC CASSPGSYEQYF
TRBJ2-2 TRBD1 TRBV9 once TGTGCCAGCAACCCACGGCCATCAGGGGGTAATACCGGGGAGCTGTTTTTT CASNPRPSGGNTGELFF
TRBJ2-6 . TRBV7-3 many TGTGCCAGCAGCCCGGCAGGGGCGGGGGCCAACGTCCTGACTTTC CASSPAGAGANVLTF
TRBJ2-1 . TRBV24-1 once TGTGCCACCAGTGCACTGGACTCCCGCTCCTACAATGAGCAGTTCTTC CATSALDSRSYNEQFF
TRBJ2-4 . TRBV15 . TGTGCCACCAGCGCAGGGCCCAAAAACATTCAGTACTTC CATSAGPKNIQYF
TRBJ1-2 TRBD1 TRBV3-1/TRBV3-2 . TGTGCCAGCAGCCAAGATCTAGTGCAGGGGGCTTATGGCTACACCTTC CASSQDLVQGAYGYTF
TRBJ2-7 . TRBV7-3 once TGTGCCAGCAGCTCAGGGACTGAGTCCTACGAGCAGTACTTC CASSSGTESYEQYF
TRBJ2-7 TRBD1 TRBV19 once TGTGCCAGTAGCTTCGGACAGGGGAAGGAGCAGTACTTC CASSFGQGKEQYF
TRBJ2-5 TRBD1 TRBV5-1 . TGCGCCAGCAGCACCCTCTTGGACAGGGGGCGAGAGACCCAGTACTTC CASSTLLDRGRETQYF
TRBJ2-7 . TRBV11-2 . TGTGCCAGCAGCTCCCCGGTAGCCCGGTACGAGCAGTACTTC CASSSPVARYEQYF
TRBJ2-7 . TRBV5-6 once TGTGCCAGCAGCTTGGTGGGGGGACCGTCGGCCTACGAGCAGTACTTC CASSLVGGPSAYEQYF
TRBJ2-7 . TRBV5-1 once TGCGCCAGCAGCTTGGAGTACGAGACCTCAATCTACGAGCAGTACTTC CASSLEYETSIYEQYF
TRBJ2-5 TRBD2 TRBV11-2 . TGTGCCAGCAGCTTAGAATCGGGGGGGAGCAAGACCCAGTACTTC CASSLESGGSKTQYF
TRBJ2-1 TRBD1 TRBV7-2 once TGTGCCAGCAGCTCTCGAAAAGGGGACAGACACGGGAATGAGCAGTTCTTC CASSSRKGDRHGNEQFF
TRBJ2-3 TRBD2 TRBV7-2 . TGTGCCAGCAGCTTAGATAGGACGGGGGGGTCAGATACGCAGTATTTT CASSLDRTGGSDTQYF
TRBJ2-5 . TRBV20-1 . TGCAGTGCTAGTGTTGATTTTTGGCAAGAGACCCAGTACTTC CSASVDFWQETQYF
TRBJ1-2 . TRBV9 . TGTGCCAGCAGCGTAGTTCCCCCAGACCTCTATGGCTACACCTTC CASSVVPPDLYGYTF
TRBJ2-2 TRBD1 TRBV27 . TGTGCCAGCAGTTTACCTCCTGGGACAGGGATAAACACCGGGGAGCTGTTTTTT CASSLPPGTGINTGELFF
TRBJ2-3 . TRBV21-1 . TGTGCCAGCAGCAAAAGGGAGTCGGTCTGGAGTTTTTATCGGGATACGCAGTATTTT CASSKRESVWSFYRDTQYF
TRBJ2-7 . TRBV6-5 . TGTGCCAGCAGTTACGGTGGTGGTGCCTACGAGCAGTACTTC CASSYGGGAYEQYF
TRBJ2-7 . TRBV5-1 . TGCGCCAGCAGCTTGTTGGGGGGGGCCGCCTACGAGCAGTACTTC CASSLLGGAAYEQYF
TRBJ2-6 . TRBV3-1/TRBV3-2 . TGTGCCAGCAGCCTAACGGGACTCCGGTTAGGGGCCAACGTCCTGACTTTC CASSLTGLRLGANVLTF
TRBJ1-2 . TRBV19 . TGTGCCAGTAGTCCAAGCCTACAGGCGACCTCTGAGGGCTACACCTTC CASSPSLQATSEGYTF
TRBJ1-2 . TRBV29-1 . TGCAGCGTTGAAGTAGGAGGGGGAAGCGGTGGCTACACCTTC CSVEVGGGSGGYTF
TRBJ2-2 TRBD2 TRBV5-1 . TGCGCCAGCAGCACAGGACTAGGAGAGGCCGGGGAGCTGTTTTTT CASSTGLGEAGELFF
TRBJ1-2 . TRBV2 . TGTGCCAGCAGTTCCGGGGTTGGCTACACCTTC CASSSGVGYTF
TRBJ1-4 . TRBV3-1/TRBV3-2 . TGTGCCAGCAGCCAAGGACCGGGGGTCGGTGAAAAACTGTTTTTT CASSQGPGVGEKLFF
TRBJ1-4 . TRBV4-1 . TGCGCCAGCAGCCCCGGGGGGGCAACTAATGAAAAACTGTTTTTT CASSPGGATNEKLFF
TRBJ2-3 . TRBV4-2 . TGTGCCAGCAGCCCCCGGGGGCAGTCGTCGACAGATACGCAGTATTTT CASSPRGQSSTDTQYF
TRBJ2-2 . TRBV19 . TGTGCCAGTAGTATGACGGGGGCGGCCACCGGGGAGCTGTTTTTT CASSMTGAATGELFF
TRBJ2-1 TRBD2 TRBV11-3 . TGTGCCAGCAGCTTAGCGGCGGGGGAGTACAATGAGCAGTTCTTC CASSLAAGEYNEQFF
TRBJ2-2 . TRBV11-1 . TGTGCCAGCAACCTGGGGAACACCGGGGAGCTGTTTTTT CASNLGNTGELFF
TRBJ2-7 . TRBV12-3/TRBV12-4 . TGTGTCAGCACCTGGGGACCTCGGGCCGAGCAGTACTTC CVSTWGPRAEQYF
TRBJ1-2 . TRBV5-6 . TGTGCCAGCAGCCCCATAGTAGGGCGGAGCTTTAACTATGGCTACACCTTC CASSPIVGRSFNYGYTF
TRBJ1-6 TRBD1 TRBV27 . TGTGCCAGCAGTCTACGAAACAGGGGACATACGAGCTCCTATAATTCACCCCTCCACTTT CASSLRNRGHTSSYNSPLHF
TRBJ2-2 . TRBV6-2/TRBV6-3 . TGTGCCAGCAGTCCGTGGACGGACACCGGGGAGCTGTTTTTT CASSPWTDTGELFF
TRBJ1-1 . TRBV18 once TGTGCCAGCTCACCCGGACAGAACACTGAAGCTTTCTTT CASSPGQNTEAFF
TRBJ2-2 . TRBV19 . TGTGCCAGTAGTACGATGGGGGGGAACACCGGGGAGCTGTTTTTT CASSTMGGNTGELFF
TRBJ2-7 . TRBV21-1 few TGTGCCAGCAGCAAGGTACGGCGTGGGTGCGAGCAGTACTTC CASSKVRRGCEQYF
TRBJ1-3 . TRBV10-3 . TGTGCCATCAGTGATATAGGGGGGATAGGAAACACCATATATTTT CAISDIGGIGNTIYF
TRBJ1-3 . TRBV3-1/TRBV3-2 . TGTGCCAGCAGCCAAGCTATCCTCGGAGGAAACACCATATATTTT CASSQAILGGNTIYF
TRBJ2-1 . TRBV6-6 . TGTGCCAGCAGTCCGAGGGGTGGGGAAGTCGGGTACAATGAGCAGTTCTTC CASSPRGGEVGYNEQFF
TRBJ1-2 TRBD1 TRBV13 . TGTGCCAGCAGCTTAGGCCTGAGTGCGGGACAGGGGGACTATGGCTACACCTTC CASSLGLSAGQGDYGYTF
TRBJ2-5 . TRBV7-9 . TGTGCCAGCACCCCCGGGTGGCAGGGTGAGACCCAGTACTTC CASTPGWQGETQYF